This TCR beta chain was recovered during a study of shared clonotypes between healthy human individuals. Splitting the CD4+ cells yielded a CD45RA+ naive subset and a CD45RA-negative memory subset. CDR1 and CDR2 (germline): LNHDA, SQIVND (reference sequence). V gave up 4 bases and J gave up 0 bases, with 10 bases separating them. The CDR3 extends over 15 amino acids. The authors loaded around 200 ng DNA, 25,000 to 30,000 T cell genomes, into sorted-subset replicate PCRs. Method: immunoSEQ multiplex PCR; TCRdb's copy keeps in-frame clones and lacks some. The sample holds millions of clones, approximately 90% seen once.

The TCR originated in a man younger than 30 in good health. The V gene is TRBV19, the J gene TRBJ1-5, with D possibly TRBD1 on 5 matching bases. Sequenced material: naive CD4+ T cells sorted from blood. Specified subset: CD45RA+ positively selected. The DNA for the CDR3 is TGTGCCAGTAGTAATCAGGGATATAGCAATCAGCCCCAGCATTTT. This codes for CASSNQGYSNQPQHF.